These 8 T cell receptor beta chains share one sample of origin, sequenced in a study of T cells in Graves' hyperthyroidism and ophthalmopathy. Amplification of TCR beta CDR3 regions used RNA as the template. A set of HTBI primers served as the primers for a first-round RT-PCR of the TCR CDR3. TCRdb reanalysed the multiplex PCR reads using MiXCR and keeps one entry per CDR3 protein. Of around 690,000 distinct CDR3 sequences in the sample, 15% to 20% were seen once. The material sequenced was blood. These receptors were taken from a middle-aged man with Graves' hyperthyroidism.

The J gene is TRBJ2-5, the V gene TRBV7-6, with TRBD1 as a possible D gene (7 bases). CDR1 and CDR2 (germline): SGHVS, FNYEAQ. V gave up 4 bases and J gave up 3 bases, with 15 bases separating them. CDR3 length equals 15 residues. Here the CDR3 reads CASSSSGGLEETQYF. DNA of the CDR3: TGTGCCAGCAGCTCCTCAGGGGGGTTGGAAGAGACCCAGTACTTC.

The CDR3 loop is CASSVASAQETQYF. The CDR3 coding sequence is TGTGCCAGCAGCGTAGCCTCGGCTCAAGAGACCCAGTACTTC. V is TRBV11-2 and J is TRBJ2-5; D unresolved. This CDR3 is 14 amino acids long. Trimming left V 5 bases short and J 2 bases short, with 12 bases between. Germline lookup yields CDR1 SGHAT and CDR2 FQNNGV.

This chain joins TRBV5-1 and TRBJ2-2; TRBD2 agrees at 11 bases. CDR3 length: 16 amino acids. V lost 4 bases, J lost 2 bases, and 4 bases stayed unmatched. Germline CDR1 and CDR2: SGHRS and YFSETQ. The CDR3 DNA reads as TGCGCCAGCAGCGTTACTAGCGGGAGTAACACCGGGGAGCTGTTTTTT. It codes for CASSVTSGSNTGELFF.

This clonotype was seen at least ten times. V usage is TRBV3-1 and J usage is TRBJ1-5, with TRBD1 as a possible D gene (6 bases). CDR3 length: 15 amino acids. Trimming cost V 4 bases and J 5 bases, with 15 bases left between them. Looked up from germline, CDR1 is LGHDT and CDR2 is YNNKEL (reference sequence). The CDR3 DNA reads TGTGCCAGCAGCCTCACAGGGTCGGGGGATCAGCCCCAGCATTTT. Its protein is CASSLTGSGDQPQHF.

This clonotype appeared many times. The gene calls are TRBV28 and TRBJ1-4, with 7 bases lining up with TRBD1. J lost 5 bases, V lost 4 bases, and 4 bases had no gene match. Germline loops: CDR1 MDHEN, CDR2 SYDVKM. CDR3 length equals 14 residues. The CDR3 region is CASSWRQGNEKLFF. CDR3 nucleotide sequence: TGTGCCAGCAGTTGGAGACAGGGCAATGAAAAACTGTTTTTT.

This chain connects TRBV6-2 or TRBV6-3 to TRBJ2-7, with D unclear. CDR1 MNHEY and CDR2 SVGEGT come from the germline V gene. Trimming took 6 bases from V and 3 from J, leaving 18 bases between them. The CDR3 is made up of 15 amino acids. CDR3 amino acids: CASRIRSQWVYEQYF. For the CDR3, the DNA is TGTGCCAGCAGGATCCGTAGCCAGTGGGTCTACGAGCAGTACTTC.

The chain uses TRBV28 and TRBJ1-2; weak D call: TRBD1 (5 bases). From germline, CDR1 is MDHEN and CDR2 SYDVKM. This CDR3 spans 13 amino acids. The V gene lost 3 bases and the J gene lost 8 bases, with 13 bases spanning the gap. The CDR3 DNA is TGTGCCAGCAGTTTGGTGACAGCCAGAGGCTACACCTTC. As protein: CASSLVTARGYTF.

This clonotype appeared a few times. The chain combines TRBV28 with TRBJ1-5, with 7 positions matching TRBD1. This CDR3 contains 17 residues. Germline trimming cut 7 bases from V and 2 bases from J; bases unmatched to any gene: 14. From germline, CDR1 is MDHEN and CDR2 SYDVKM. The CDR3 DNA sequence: TGTGCCAGCAATCAATTAATTCCGGGGACAGGCAATCAGCCCCAGCATTTT. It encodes CASNQLIPGTGNQPQHF.